This T cell receptor (beta chain) was sequenced during a study of blood T cell repertoires in COVID-19. Turning to the study itself: Samples representing acute and convalescent COVID-19 were sourced from the United States, Italy and Spain. Sources were T cells, B-cell-depleted T cells, or PBMCs; the material itself was cDNA or gDNA.

Some clones are missing from TCRdb's copy, which holds only in-frame ones; the method was immunoSEQ multiplex PCR. Of a few hundred thousand clones in the sample, 70% to 90% were seen once. This CDR3 has 13 residues. Germline V gene data show CDR1 as GTSNPN and CDR2 as SVGIG (reference sequence). V lost 4 bases and J lost 7; bases outside the gene matches: 2. This clonotype was obtained from a human donor in a cohort sampled during active COVID-19. The rearrangement joins TRBV30 to TRBJ2-1; 12 bases agree with TRBD2. Sample: peripheral blood. In DNA, the CDR3 is TGTGCCTGGAAACTAGCGGGGGGTAATGAGCAGTTCTTC. It encodes CAWKLAGGNEQFF.